This T cell receptor (beta chain) was recorded in a study of blood T cell repertoires in COVID-19. This clone came up once. The table came from immunoSEQ multiplex PCR; TCRdb's copy has only in-frame clones and leaves some out. The sample includes approximately 25,000 clones, just over 85% of them seen just once. This CDR3 is 16 amino acids long. Germline V gene data show CDR1 as SEHNR and CDR2 as FQNEAQ (reference sequence). The V end was cut by 1 base, the J end by 2 bases, with 12 bases between. Specimen: peripheral blood. The sequence came from a woman aged 80 or over with active or convalescent COVID-19. This rearrangement joins TRBV7-9 to TRBJ1-5, with D maybe TRBD1 (5 bases). The CDR3 region is CASSLDVGGGNQPQHF. In DNA, the CDR3 is TGTGCCAGCAGCTTAGACGTCGGGGGGGGCAATCAGCCCCAGCATTTT.